This T cell receptor (beta chain) was sequenced for a study of T cells in Graves' hyperthyroidism and ophthalmopathy. Study information: Peripheral blood samples were taken at initial diagnosis, prior to any treatment.

With 9 bases removed from V and 4 bases from J, the gap between germline ends came to 9 bases. The CDR3 consists of 11 residues. Patients having uncontrolled infection, another autoimmune disease, pregnancy or lactation were not included. There were TCR beta CDR3 regions amplified from RNA transcripts. Researchers ran a first-round RT-PCR on the TCR CDR3 using the HTBI primer set. TCRdb re-called the multiplex PCR reads with MiXCR, one entry per CDR3 protein. The sample gives roughly 500,000 distinct CDR3 sequences, around 15% of which show up once; about 29% is in the top ten. This clonotype was counted many times.

The chain carries TRBV12-3 or TRBV12-4 and TRBJ2-5; unclear D gene. The clonotype comes from a woman in her 30s with Graves' ophthalmopathy. The material sequenced was blood. CDR3 residues: CASVDVETQYF. The DNA for the CDR3 is TGTGCCAGTGTCGACGTAGAGACCCAGTACTTC.